Shown below are 30 T cell receptor beta chains from a single sample sequenced in a study of OX40 agonist ivuxolimab in advanced cancers. Produced via immunoSEQ multiplex PCR; TCRdb's table is partial and in-frame only. This sample carries around 110,000 clones, 90% of them seen once, and the ten largest clones take roughly 0.5%. The sample consisted of CD4+ or CD8+ T cells sorted from blood, taken in a trial of the OX40 agonist ivuxolimab. The origin of the receptors is an adult with an advanced solid tumor such as melanoma, head and neck, liver or kidney cancer.

This chain connects TRBV5-1 to TRBJ2-1, with D possibly being TRBD2 (5 bases). V was cut by 3 bases and J by 10 bases, with 14 bases left in between. CDR1 SGHRS and CDR2 YFSETQ come from the germline V gene. The CDR3 has 13 residues. The CDR3 sequence is CASSSPASWEQFF. The CDR3, as DNA: TGCGCCAGCAGCTCCCCGGCTAGCTGGGAGCAGTTCTTC.

DNA for the CDR3: TGTGCCAGCAGCGCAGGGACACTCCAAGAGACCCAGTACTTC. Translation gives CASSAGTLQETQYF. V gene TRBV27 combines with J gene TRBJ2-5, with a weak D call TRBD1 (6 bases). The CDR3 loop spans 14 amino acids. Germline CDR1 and CDR2: MNHEY and SMNVEV (reference sequence). V gave up 6 bases and J gave up 1 base, with 12 bases separating them.

This chain connects TRBV6-5 to TRBJ2-3; 11 bases map to TRBD2. J lost 1 base, V lost 6 bases, and 0 bases had no gene match. The germline V gene encodes CDR1 MNHEY and CDR2 SVGAGI. The CDR3 is made up of 14 amino acids. CDR3 residues: CASRTSGGTDTQYF. The CDR3 DNA reads as TGTGCCAGCAGGACTAGCGGGGGCACAGATACGCAGTATTTT.

The chain joins TRBV2 to TRBJ1-6; 8 bases are shared with TRBD1. V lost 6 bases and J lost 10; bases outside the gene matches: 8. The CDR3 spans 14 residues. Germline V gene data show CDR1 as SNHLY and CDR2 as FYNNEI. The CDR3: CASSDRGVGSPLHF. The CDR3 DNA sequence: TGTGCCAGCAGCGACAGGGGTGTAGGGTCACCCCTCCACTTT.

The rearrangement uses TRBV19 and TRBJ1-5; unclear D gene. The CDR3 has 17 amino acids. The germline V and J ends were trimmed by 6 bases and 1 base, with 19 bases remaining between them. Germline V gives CDR1 LNHDA, CDR2 SQIVND (reference sequence). The CDR3 DNA follows: TGTGCCAGTAGCCCCTCCGGGGAGATGAAGAGCAATCAGCCCCAGCATTTT. Protein: CASSPSGEMKSNQPQHF.

V gene TRBV18 combines with J gene TRBJ1-4; no reliable D call. V lost 3 bases to trimming and J lost 4 bases, with 12 bases between them. CDR1 KGHSH and CDR2 LQKENI come from the germline V gene. The CDR3 loop spans 15 amino acids. CDR3 nucleotide sequence: TGTGCCAGCTCACCCCCGGGAAGACTTAATGAAAAACTGTTTTTT. This gives the protein CASSPPGRLNEKLFF.

V gene TRBV5-4 combines with J gene TRBJ1-6; D remains unclear. Looked up from germline, CDR1 is SGHNT and CDR2 is YYREEE (reference sequence). CDR3 length: 14 residues. Trimming removed 4 bases at V and 0 bases at J, with 5 bases between. CDR3: CASSPNSYNSPLHF. The CDR3 DNA sequence: TGTGCCAGCAGCCCGAACTCCTATAATTCACCCCTCCACTTT.

V usage is TRBV28 and J usage is TRBJ2-7; a possible D gene is TRBD1 (6 bases). This CDR3 has 12 amino acids. V was trimmed by 5 bases and J by 12 bases, leaving 17 bases between them. Germline V gene data show CDR1 as MDHEN and CDR2 as SYDVKM. CDR3 sequence reads: CASSLTRQVWYF. CDR3 nucleotide sequence: TGTGCCAGCAGTCTCACAAGACAGGTCTGGTACTTC.

CDR3 protein: CASSLGSRREGYTF. CDR3 bases: TGTGCCAGCAGTTTAGGGTCCCGCAGGGAAGGCTACACCTTC. The gene calls are TRBV28 and TRBJ1-2, with D possibly TRBD1 on 5 matching bases. V lost 2 bases and J 8 bases, leaving 15 bases between the germline ends. In germline, CDR1 is MDHEN, CDR2 SYDVKM. The CDR3 totals 14 residues.

The V gene is TRBV6-1, the J gene TRBJ2-1; D assignment may be TRBD1 or TRBD2 (5 bases each). CDR3 length: 16 residues. Between the trimmed V and J ends, which lost 0 bases and 0 bases, there was a span of 9 bases. The germline CDR1 and CDR2 sequences are MNHNS and SASEGT. CDR3 DNA: TGTGCCAGCAGTGAAGCATGGGGGAGCTCCTACAATGAGCAGTTCTTC. Its protein is CASSEAWGSSYNEQFF.

This chain uses TRBV4-1 with TRBJ2-1, with 8 bases lining up with TRBD2. The CDR3 totals 13 residues. The V gene end was trimmed by 5 bases and the J gene end by 7 bases; junction bases not matched to a gene: 4. Germline CDR1 MGHRA, CDR2 YSYEKL. The CDR3 bases are TGCGCCAGCAGCGGACGGGGGGGGAATGAGCAGTTCTTC. Protein sequence: CASSGRGGNEQFF.

The V and J genes are TRBV5-1 and TRBJ2-5, with 14 nucleotides matching TRBD2. Germline trimming cut 3 bases from V and 13 bases from J; bases unmatched to any gene: 8. The CDR3 spans 14 residues. Germline assignment: CDR1 SGHRS and CDR2 YFSETQ. The CDR3 sequence: CASSSGTSGGTSYF. CDR3 sequence (DNA): TGCGCCAGCAGCTCCGGGACTAGCGGGGGTACCTCGTACTTC.

V is TRBV7-2 and J is TRBJ2-2, with D perhaps TRBD2 (5 bases). CDR3 length equals 12 residues. Trimming took 3 bases from V and 14 from J, leaving 13 bases between them. Germline V gives CDR1 SGHTA, CDR2 FQGNSA. CDR3 amino acids: CASSLNQLGLFF. The CDR3 DNA reads as TGTGCCAGCAGCTTGAATCAACTAGGTCTGTTTTTT.

This clone was counted many times. The rearrangement uses TRBV11-2 and TRBJ1-1, with no clear D. Germline CDR1 and CDR2: SGHAT and FQNNGV. V was shortened by 5 bases and J by 0 bases, with 10 bases between the two germline ends. This CDR3 has 14 amino acids. For the CDR3, the DNA is TGTGCCAGCAGCGGAAGGGATTTGAACACTGAAGCTTTCTTT. This sequence encodes CASSGRDLNTEAFF.

The chain couples TRBV2 to TRBJ1-1, with 10 bases aligning to TRBD1. Per the germline V gene, CDR1 is SNHLY and CDR2 is FYNNEI. The CDR3 runs 14 residues. Trimming cost V 8 bases and J 5 bases; bases outside gene matches: 8. The CDR3 DNA reads TGTGCCAGCGGACTGACAGGGGGCTTAACTGAAGCTTTCTTT. Protein: CASGLTGGLTEAFF.

V usage is TRBV9 and J usage is TRBJ1-6; D remains unclear. Trimming pared 4 bases from V and 0 bases from J, leaving 11 bases between. The CDR3 runs to 16 residues. Looked up from germline, CDR1 is SGDLS and CDR2 is YYNGEE. The CDR3 region is CASSFTASSYNSPLHF. Written as DNA, the CDR3 is TGTGCCAGCAGCTTCACAGCGAGCTCCTATAATTCACCCCTCCACTTT.

The V and J genes are TRBV6-1 and TRBJ1-5; D not resolved. The CDR3 has 12 amino acids. The V end was cut by 6 bases, the J end by 9 bases, with 12 bases between. Germline CDR1 and CDR2: MNHNS and SASEGT. The CDR3 DNA sequence: TGTGCCAGCAGAACCGGGCGAGGGCCCCAGCATTTT. Translation: CASRTGRGPQHF.

The gene calls are TRBV28 and TRBJ2-7, with D unresolved. The CDR3 is 13 amino acids. Trimming cost V 5 bases and J 3 bases, with 11 bases left between them. CDR1 and CDR2 from the germline V gene are MDHEN and SYDVKM. CDR3 residues: CASSRPDVYEQYF. The CDR3 DNA reads TGTGCCAGCAGTCGACCGGACGTCTACGAGCAGTACTTC.

The chain couples TRBV5-1 to TRBJ2-5; possible D gene TRBD1, 5 bases. The end of the DNA is better explained by TRBJ2-7, so the J call may be wrong. This CDR3 has 14 residues. Germline V gene lookup returns CDR1 SGHRS and CDR2 YFSETQ. This CDR3 reads CASSLGQPGYEQYF. CDR3 coding DNA: TGCGCCAGCAGCTTGGGACAGCCGGGCTACGAGCAGTACTTC.

This chain joins TRBV5-1 and TRBJ1-3, with D maybe TRBD1 (5 bases). The V end was cut by 5 bases, the J end by 3 bases, with 15 bases between. CDR1 is SGHRS, CDR2 YFSETQ, per germline. The CDR3 totals 15 residues. The CDR3 here is CASRSTQGNGNTIYF. The CDR3, as DNA: TGCGCCAGCAGGTCTACGCAGGGAAATGGAAACACCATATATTTT.

The rearrangement links TRBV9 to TRBJ2-3; 7 bases line up with TRBD2. This CDR3 has 15 amino acids. Trimming at V came to 3 bases and at J to 0 bases, leaving 4 bases not matched to a gene. Germline-derived CDR1 and CDR2 are SGDLS and YYNGEE. CDR3 loop: CASSASGVSTDTQYF. The CDR3 nucleotides read TGTGCCAGCAGCGCCAGCGGGGTAAGCACAGATACGCAGTATTTT.

The chain links TRBV5-1 to TRBJ2-5, with TRBD2 matching over 7 bases. The CDR3 runs to 14 residues. V gave up 1 base and J gave up 1 base; unmatched junction bases: 1. Germline V gives CDR1 SGHRS, CDR2 YFSETQ. The CDR3 spells CASSLPGGQETQYF. DNA for the CDR3: TGCGCCAGCAGCTTGCCGGGGGGCCAAGAGACCCAGTACTTC.

The gene calls are TRBV5-1 and TRBJ1-4, with D hard to call. Trimming took 0 bases from V and 7 from J, leaving 10 bases between them. The germline gives CDR1 SGHRS, CDR2 YFSETQ. This CDR3 has 14 residues. CDR3 sequence reads: CASSLDSPGEKLFF. The CDR3 DNA follows: TGCGCCAGCAGCTTGGACAGTCCAGGTGAAAAACTGTTTTTT.

The chain combines TRBV6-5 with TRBJ1-4; D unclear. Trimming stripped 0 bases from V and 0 bases from J, with 5 bases between. The length of the CDR3 is 15 residues. CDR1 is MNHEY, CDR2 SVGAGI, per germline. The CDR3 nucleotides are TGTGCCAGCAGTTACTCGACCCCAACTAATGAAAAACTGTTTTTT. It translates to CASSYSTPTNEKLFF.

This clone was counted between two and nine times. The rearrangement uses TRBV5-1 and TRBJ2-7; 7 bases line up with TRBD1. The CDR3 covers 14 residues. J was trimmed by 0 bases and V by 3 bases; bases with no gene match: 3. Germline V CDR1 and CDR2: SGHRS, YFSETQ. The DNA for the CDR3 is TGCGCCAGCAGCTCGACAGGGATCTCCTACGAGCAGTACTTC. Translating gives CASSSTGISYEQYF.

The chain combines TRBV5-1 with TRBJ2-4; D is possibly TRBD1 (5 bases). The V gene's germline CDR1 is SGHRS and CDR2 YFSETQ. The CDR3 length is 16 residues. Trimming stripped 1 base from V and 5 bases from J, with 16 bases between. The CDR3 loop is CASSLSLGQGENIQYF. The CDR3 DNA sequence: TGCGCCAGCAGCTTGAGCCTAGGGCAGGGCGAAAACATTCAGTACTTC.

The chain couples TRBV19 to TRBJ2-7, with D possibly being TRBD1 (6 bases). This CDR3 contains 12 residues. V lost 3 bases, J lost 5 bases, and 8 bases lay in between. The V gene's germline CDR1 is LNHDA and CDR2 SQIVND (reference sequence). The CDR3 DNA sequence: TGTGCCAGTAGTATCACAGGGAACGAGCAGTACTTC. Its translation: CASSITGNEQYF.

V and J are TRBV5-4 and TRBJ2-2; a weak D match, TRBD1 (6 bases). The CDR3 is 15 amino acids. The germline V gene encodes CDR1 SGHNT and CDR2 YYREEE (reference sequence). The germline V and J ends were trimmed by 0 bases and 4 bases, with 10 bases remaining between them. The CDR3 coding sequence is TGTGCCAGCAGCTTGGGGGGGCGAGGCACCGGGGAGCTGTTTTTT. Protein: CASSLGGRGTGELFF.

The chain recombines TRBV11-3 with TRBJ1-6; D is undetermined. The CDR3 consists of 13 residues. V was shortened by 5 bases and J by 7 bases, with 9 bases between the two germline ends. Germline loops: CDR1 SGHNT, CDR2 YENEEA. The CDR3 coding sequence is TGTGCCAGCAGCGACACCTTAAATTCACCCCTCCACTTT. Translated, it gives CASSDTLNSPLHF.

This rearrangement joins TRBV11-3 to TRBJ2-1; TRBD1 matches 8 bases. The germline V gene encodes CDR1 SGHNT and CDR2 YENEEA. This CDR3 has 14 amino acids. Losses at the gene ends were 5 bases for V and 8 bases for J; bases not matched to a gene: 8. Written as DNA, the CDR3 is TGTGCCAGCAGCCGGGACAGGCACACCGATGAGCAGTTCTTC. Translated: CASSRDRHTDEQFF.